The source of this T cell receptor (beta chain) is a study of T cell repertoires in cytomegalovirus infection. V lost 1 base to trimming and J lost 3 bases, with 19 bases between them. This CDR3 has 18 residues. CDR1 and CDR2 (germline): SEHNR, FQNEAQ (reference sequence). TCRdb processed the reads anew with MiXCR; each CDR3 protein has one entry. This sample has under 350,000 distinct CDR3 sequences, with over 7.5% found just once. The J gene is TRBJ2-1, the V gene TRBV7-9; TRBD1 or TRBD2 may be the D gene (5 bases each). Sequenced: PBMCs. The TCR originated in a human donor in good health (CMV status not recorded). Some clones in this sample may be carry-over from other donors' samples. CDR3 sequence (DNA): TGTGCCAGCAGCTTAGGGCACTTGGGACGGAAAGTCTACAATGAGCAGTTCTTC. It specifies CASSLGHLGRKVYNEQFF.